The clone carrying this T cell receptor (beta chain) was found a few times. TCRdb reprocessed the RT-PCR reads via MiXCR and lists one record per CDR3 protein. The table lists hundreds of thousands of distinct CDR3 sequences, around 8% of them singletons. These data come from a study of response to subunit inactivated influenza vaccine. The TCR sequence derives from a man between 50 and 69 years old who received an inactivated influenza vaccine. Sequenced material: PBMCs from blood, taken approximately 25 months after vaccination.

This CDR3 is CASLASGGSYNEQFF. CDR3 DNA: TGCGCCAGCTTGGCTAGCGGGGGGTCCTACAATGAGCAGTTCTTC. The rearrangement joins TRBV5-1 to TRBJ2-1; 11 nucleotides align to TRBD2. The CDR3 is 15 residues long. The V and J ends lost 7 bases and 1 base, in that order; junction bases with no gene match: 4. CDR1 and CDR2 (germline): SGHRS, YFSETQ.